The 16 T cell receptor beta chains reported below all come from one sample, sequenced in a study of response to subunit inactivated influenza vaccine. TCRdb analysed the RT-PCR reads with MiXCR anew, one entry per CDR3 protein. The sample carries 500,000 to 550,000 distinct CDR3 sequences, around a quarter recorded once. These same data were also listed under a study on T cells expressing NK-cell markers. That work adds: Scientists made TCR beta cDNA using 5'RACE template switching with UMIs.

Here the sequenced sample was CD4+ T cells sorted from PBMCs, taken roughly 13 days after vaccination. The receptors were sampled from a man aged 50 or older who received an inactivated influenza vaccine.

This clonotype was detected only a few times. This sequence joins TRBV4-3 and TRBJ2-1, with TRBD2 matching over 8 bases. The CDR3 has 15 residues. Germline assignment: CDR1 LGHNA and CDR2 YSLEER. The V segment lost 0 bases and the J segment 7 bases; nucleotides outside the gene matches: 5. This chain's CDR3 is CASSQDVLADNEQFF. The CDR3 nucleotides are TGCGCCAGCAGCCAAGATGTACTAGCGGATAATGAGCAGTTCTTC.

V gene TRBV5-6 combines with J gene TRBJ1-6; D is perhaps TRBD1 (5 bases). Per the germline V gene, CDR1 is SGHDT and CDR2 is YYEEEE. V gave up 1 base and J gave up 3 bases, with 8 bases separating them. This CDR3 has 15 residues. The CDR3 region is CASSLRDGYNSPLHF. CDR3 sequence (DNA): TGTGCCAGCAGCTTGAGGGACGGCTATAATTCACCCCTCCACTTT.

This clonotype appeared a few times. The genes are TRBV12-3 or TRBV12-4 and TRBJ2-1; 13 bases line up with TRBD2. Trimming at V came to 3 bases and at J to 3 bases, leaving 8 bases not matched to a gene. The CDR3 consists of 18 residues. DNA of the CDR3: TGTGCCAGCAGTTTCTCACGGACTAGCGGGAGACACTACAATGAGCAGTTCTTC. Amino acids: CASSFSRTSGRHYNEQFF.

This clonotype was picked up a small number of times. The chain carries TRBV20-1 and TRBJ2-4; 7 bases align to TRBD1. V shed 3 bases, J shed 4 bases, and the junction held 6 bases outside the gene matches. Germline V lookup: CDR1 DFQATT, CDR2 SNEGSKA (reference sequence). The CDR3 is made up of 14 amino acids. CDR3 amino acids: CSASQPGGKNIQYF. CDR3 nucleotides: TGCAGTGCTAGTCAACCAGGGGGTAAAAACATTCAGTACTTC.

This clonotype was counted a few times. This chain connects TRBV4-1 to TRBJ2-2, with D perhaps matching TRBD1 (6 bases). The CDR3 has 18 residues. The V gene's germline CDR1 is MGHRA and CDR2 YSYEKL. Trimming removed 3 bases at V and 0 bases at J, with 17 bases between. CDR3 region: CASSHGRPGTSNTGELFF. CDR3 DNA: TGCGCCAGCAGCCACGGGCGGCCGGGGACATCGAACACCGGGGAGCTGTTTTTT.

The V gene is TRBV20-1, the J gene TRBJ1-1; no reliable D call. Germline assignment: CDR1 DFQATT and CDR2 SNEGSKA (reference sequence). CDR3 length equals 15 residues. V lost 0 bases and J 2 bases, leaving 13 bases between the germline ends. CDR3 bases: TGCAGTGCTAGAGACACGTCCCTGATTAACACTGAAGCTTTCTTT. This gives the protein CSARDTSLINTEAFF.

This clonotype was recorded many times. The chain recombines TRBV12-3 or TRBV12-4 with TRBJ1-2; tentative D call: TRBD1 (6 bases). V lost 1 base and J 4 bases, leaving 10 bases between the germline ends. CDR3 size: 14 residues. The CDR3 reads CASSLGQGTYGYTF. The DNA of the CDR3 is TGTGCCAGCAGTTTAGGGCAGGGGACCTATGGCTACACCTTC.

This clonotype was observed a few times. This chain joins TRBV6-2 or TRBV6-3 and TRBJ2-2; 15 bases agree with TRBD2. Losses at the gene ends were 6 bases for V and 2 bases for J; bases not matched to a gene: 10. Germline lookup yields CDR1 MNHEY and CDR2 SVGEGT. This CDR3 is 19 amino acids long. CDR3 in DNA: TGTGCCAGCAGAAGCACCGGGACTAGCGGGAGGACTAACACCGGGGAGCTGTTTTTT. Residues: CASRSTGTSGRTNTGELFF.

This clonotype turned up a few times. The chain has TRBV29-1 and TRBJ2-3; TRBD2 is a possible D gene (7 bases). V was cut by 6 bases and J by 8 bases, with 18 bases left in between. Germline assignment: CDR1 SQVTM and CDR2 ANQGSEA. The CDR3 spans 13 residues. This CDR3 is CSVEGGATRTQYF. The CDR3 coding sequence is TGCAGCGTCGAGGGGGGGGCCACGCGTACGCAGTATTTT.

This clonotype was counted many times. The gene calls are TRBV10-3 and TRBJ2-5, with D possibly being TRBD2 (6 bases). Trimming left V 3 bases short and J 1 base short, with 9 bases between. In germline, CDR1 is ENHRY, CDR2 SYGVKD. This CDR3 is 14 amino acids long. The CDR3 sequence is CAISEGGVQETQYF. The CDR3 coding sequence is TGTGCCATCAGTGAAGGCGGGGTCCAAGAGACCCAGTACTTC.

This clonotype was seen more than once but under ten times. The chain employs TRBV7-8 and TRBJ2-3, with 9 bases matching TRBD2. The CDR3 is 16 residues long. The germline V gene has CDR1 SGHVS and CDR2 FQNEAQ. V lost 1 base and J lost 5; bases outside the gene matches: 7. For the CDR3, the DNA is TGTGCCAGCAGCTTAGAGCTGACTAGCGGAGGAGATACGCAGTATTTT. Its translation: CASSLELTSGGDTQYF.

This clonotype appeared a few times. This chain uses TRBV29-1 with TRBJ1-2; TRBD1 matches 8 bases. This CDR3 is built from 12 residues. Germline V CDR1 and CDR2: SQVTM, ANQGSEA. Losses at the gene ends were 6 bases for V and 3 bases for J; bases not matched to a gene: 3. The CDR3 here is CSVTQGDYGYTF. The CDR3 region has the DNA TGCAGCGTAACACAGGGGGACTATGGCTACACCTTC. Drawing the rest from reference TRBV29-1 and TRBJ1-2, the complete variable domain is SAVISQKPSRDICQRGTSLTIQCQVDSQVTMMFWYRQQPGQSLTLIATANQGSEATYESGFVIDKFPISRPNLTFSTLTVSNMSPEDSSIYLCSVTQGDYGYTFGSGTRLTVV.

This clonotype has only a few counts. This chain links TRBV20-1 with TRBJ2-1, with D perhaps matching TRBD1 (7 bases). This CDR3 spans 16 amino acids. V was trimmed by 3 bases and J by 0 bases, leaving 15 bases between them. CDR1 and CDR2 (germline): DFQATT, SNEGSKA (reference sequence). The CDR3 DNA is TGCAGTGCTAGGGCCAGGGGGGTGTCCTCCTACAATGAGCAGTTCTTC. Its protein product is CSARARGVSSYNEQFF.

This clonotype was found once. The J gene is TRBJ2-7, the V gene TRBV4-1; a possible D gene is TRBD1 (6 bases). Germline CDR1 reads MGHRA; CDR2 reads YSYEKL. The ends were cut back, 4 bases at V and 7 bases at J, with 17 bases in the middle. This CDR3 is built from 14 residues. The CDR3 protein is CASSRQQGPDEQYF. DNA for the CDR3: TGCGCCAGCAGCCGACAACAGGGACCGGATGAGCAGTACTTC.

In its sample, this clonotype was seen a few times. The chain is built from TRBV9 and TRBJ2-6, with D tentatively TRBD2 (6 bases). Germline CDR1 SGDLS, CDR2 YYNGEE. The CDR3 has 15 residues. Trimming took off 4 bases at V and 0 bases at J, with 8 bases between the two ends. CDR3 residues: CASSQRASGANVLTF. CDR3 coding DNA: TGTGCCAGCAGCCAGCGGGCCTCTGGGGCCAACGTCCTGACTTTC.

The gene calls are TRBV12-3 or TRBV12-4 and TRBJ2-1, with 7 bases fitting TRBD2. After removal of 3 bases from V and 9 bases from J, the junction contained 5 bases not matched to a gene. This CDR3 comprises 13 residues. CDR3 in amino acids: CASSLIAGGEQFF. The CDR3 nucleotides read TGTGCCAGCAGTTTGATAGCGGGCGGTGAGCAGTTCTTC.